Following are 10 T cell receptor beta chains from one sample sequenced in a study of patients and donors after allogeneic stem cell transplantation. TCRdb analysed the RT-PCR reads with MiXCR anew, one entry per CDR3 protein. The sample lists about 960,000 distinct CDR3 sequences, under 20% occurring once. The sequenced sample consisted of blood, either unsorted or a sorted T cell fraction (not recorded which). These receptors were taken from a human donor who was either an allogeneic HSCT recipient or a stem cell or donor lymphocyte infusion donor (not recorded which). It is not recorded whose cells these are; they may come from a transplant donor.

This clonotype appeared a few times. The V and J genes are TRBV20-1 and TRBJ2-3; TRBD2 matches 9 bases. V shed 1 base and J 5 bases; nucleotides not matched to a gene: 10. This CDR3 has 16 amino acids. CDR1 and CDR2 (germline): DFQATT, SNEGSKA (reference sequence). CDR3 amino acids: CSARVVAGELIDTQYF. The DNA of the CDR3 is TGCAGTGCTAGAGTGGTAGCGGGAGAATTGATAGATACGCAGTATTTT.

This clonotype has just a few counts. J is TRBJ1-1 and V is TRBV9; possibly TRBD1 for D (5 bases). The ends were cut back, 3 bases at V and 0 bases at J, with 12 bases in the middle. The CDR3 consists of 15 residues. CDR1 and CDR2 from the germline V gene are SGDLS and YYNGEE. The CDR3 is CASSEPRGMNTEAFF. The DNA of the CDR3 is TGTGCCAGCAGCGAGCCCCGGGGGATGAACACTGAAGCTTTCTTT.

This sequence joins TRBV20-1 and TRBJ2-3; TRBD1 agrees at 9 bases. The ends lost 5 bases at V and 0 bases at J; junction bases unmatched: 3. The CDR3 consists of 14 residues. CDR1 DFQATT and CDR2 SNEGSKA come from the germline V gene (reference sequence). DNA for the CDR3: TGCAGTGCTCGGACAGGGGCGAGCACAGATACGCAGTATTTT. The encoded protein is CSARTGASTDTQYF.

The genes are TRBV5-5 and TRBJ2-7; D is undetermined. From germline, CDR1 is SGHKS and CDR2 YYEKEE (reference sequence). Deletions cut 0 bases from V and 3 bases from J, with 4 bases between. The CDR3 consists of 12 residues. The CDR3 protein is CASSLEYYEQYF. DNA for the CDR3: TGTGCCAGCAGCTTGGAATACTACGAGCAGTACTTC.

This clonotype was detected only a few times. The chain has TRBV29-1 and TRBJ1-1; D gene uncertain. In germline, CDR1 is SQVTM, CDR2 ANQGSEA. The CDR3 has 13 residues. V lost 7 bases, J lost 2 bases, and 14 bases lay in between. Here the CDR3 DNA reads TGCAGCGCCACGAAGGGTCAAAACACTGAAGCTTTCTTT. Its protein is CSATKGQNTEAFF.

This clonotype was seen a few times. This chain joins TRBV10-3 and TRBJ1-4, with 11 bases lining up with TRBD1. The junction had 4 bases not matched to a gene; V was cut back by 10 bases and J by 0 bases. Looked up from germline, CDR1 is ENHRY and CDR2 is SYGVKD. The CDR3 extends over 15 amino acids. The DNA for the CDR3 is TGTGCCAGCCGGGGACAGGGGGCAACTAATGAAAAACTGTTTTTT. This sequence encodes CASRGQGATNEKLFF.

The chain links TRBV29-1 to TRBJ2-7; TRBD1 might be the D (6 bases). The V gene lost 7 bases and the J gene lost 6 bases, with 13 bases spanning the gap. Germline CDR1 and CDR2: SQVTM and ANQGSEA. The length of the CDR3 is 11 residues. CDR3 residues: CSGSQGVEQYF. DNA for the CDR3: TGCAGCGGGTCACAGGGTGTCGAGCAGTACTTC.

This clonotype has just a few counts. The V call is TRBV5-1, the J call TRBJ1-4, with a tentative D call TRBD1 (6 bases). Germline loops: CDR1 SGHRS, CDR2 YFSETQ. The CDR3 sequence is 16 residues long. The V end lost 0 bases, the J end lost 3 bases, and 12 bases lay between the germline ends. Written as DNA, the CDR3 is TGCGCCAGCAGCTTGGCCACAGGGCGGCCTAATGAAAAACTGTTTTTT. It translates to CASSLATGRPNEKLFF.

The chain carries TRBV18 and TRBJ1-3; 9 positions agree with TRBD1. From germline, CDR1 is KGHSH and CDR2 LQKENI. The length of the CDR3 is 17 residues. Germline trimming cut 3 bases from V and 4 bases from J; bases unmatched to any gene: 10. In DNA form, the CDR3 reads TGTGCCAGCTCACCGAAGATGGGACAGGGATACGGAAACACCATATATTTT. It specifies CASSPKMGQGYGNTIYF.

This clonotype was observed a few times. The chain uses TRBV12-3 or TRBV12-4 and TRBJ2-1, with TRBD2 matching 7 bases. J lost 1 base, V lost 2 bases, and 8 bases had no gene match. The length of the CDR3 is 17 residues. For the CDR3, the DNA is TGTGCCAGCAGTTTAACCACCCTAGCGGAATCCTACAATGAGCAGTTCTTC. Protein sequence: CASSLTTLAESYNEQFF.